This T cell receptor beta chain was sequenced for a study of a mutant IDH1 vaccine in newly diagnosed glioma listed by TCRdb under 2021. About the study as a whole: Patients were given eight vaccinations, in weeks 1, 3, 5, 7, 11, 15, 19 and 23, which matched visits V03 through V10. Before enrollment, most patients had been given radiochemotherapy with temozolomide as standard therapy, while the rest had received either radiotherapy alone or temozolomide alone. Peripheral blood was collected at six visits: V03 (baseline), V05, V07, V10, V12 and V13. Of the approximately 30 treated patients, roughly 62% were male and approximately 38% were female, and the mean age was around 40 years. Vaccination started 4-6 weeks after radiotherapy alone, or was given together with temozolomide cycles in the groups whose treatment included chemotherapy. Longitudinal TCRB deep sequencing was performed for 20 to 25 treated patients wherever samples were available for exploratory analyses. Overall results and qualifications from the work: According to the authors, sample limitations meant that analyses of patient blood samples could not be reproduced. Immune responses induced by the vaccine were seen in 90% to 95% of patients across multiple MHC alleles. Changes in the top peripheral T cell clonotypes picked up by TCRB sequencing did not appear to be linked to pseudoprogression. Availability determined which PBMC samples were chosen for TCRB deep sequencing.

The CDR3 measures 15 amino acids from cysteine to phenylalanine. Only the CDR3 part of the read is kept: 45 bases, read in frame from the first base. Cut back by 5 bases and 2 bases, the V and J ends lie 13 bases apart. CDR1 and CDR2, per the germline V gene (reference sequence), are SGHNT and YYREEE. The time point label, read with the paper, signifies: week 11, during vaccination. Every vaccine dose consisted of 300 ug of a 20-mer mutant IDH1 peptide in Montanide, administered subcutaneously together with topical imiquimod. Donors had newly diagnosed WHO grade 3 or 4 IDH1-mutant astrocytomas with loss of nuclear ATRX. The samples were drawn from NOA16, a multicentre, single-arm, open-label phase I trial in Germany that tested a mutant IDH1 peptide vaccine in humans for the first time. Genomic DNA for TCRB sequencing was extracted from EDTA blood using the DNeasy Blood and Tissue Kit. Receptor amplification or capture employed the immunoSEQ multiplex PCR assay. The hsTCRB Kit was used according to the manufacturer's protocol to amplify rearranged TCR beta chain sequences. TCRB libraries were sequenced on an Illumina MiSeq. The source study handled its data this way. The kit vendor's proprietary platform handled demultiplexing, trimming and gene mapping. This is the immuneACCESS table as TCRdb keeps it, with only in-frame sequences that have V and J called. A part of the clones is gone; compared with another copy, unresolved V genes explain less than half, and the rest is unexplained. V and J calls and clone size are as listed in that table; D and trimming were resolved from the DNA. The sample table holds 100,000 to 150,000 clones, of which around three quarters were seen once. About 5.5% of the sample goes to the ten largest clones.

On this clone: Its antigen has not been determined. Base quality data are lacking; no much larger clone is found one base away.

This specimen was PBMCs, taken from a glioma patient whose treatment included an IDH1 peptide vaccine. This sequence originates from a man in his forties or fifties with glioma. The V and J segments used are TRBV5-4 and TRBJ1-4; no confident D gene assignment can be made. CDR3 region: CASRWAGGTNEKLFF. The bases are TGTGCCAGCAGGTGGGCCGGAGGGACTAATGAAAAACTGTTTTTT.